This TCR beta chain was captured by sequencing in a study of OX40 agonist ivuxolimab in advanced cancers. Notes on the research overall: Ivuxolimab was a fully human IgG2 agonistic monoclonal antibody targeting the costimulatory receptor OX40 (CD134). Intravenous ivuxolimab was administered to patients every 2 weeks at six dose levels: 0.01, 0.1, 0.3, 1.5, 3 and 10 mg/kg. Among the roughly 50 dose-escalation patients, around 20 had hepatocellular carcinoma, approximately 15 melanoma, 9 renal cell carcinoma and 9 head and neck cancer. In the dose-escalation cohort, 70% to 90% of patients were male, and the mean age was approximately 60 years with a range of roughly 20 to 79. Prior anti-PD-1, anti-PD-L1 or anti-CTLA-4 therapy was permitted, and checkpoint inhibitors had been received by 30% to 40% of dose-escalation patients. Partial responses were achieved by three dose-escalation patients, of whom one had hepatocellular carcinoma and two had cutaneous melanoma. Peripheral TCRbeta sequencing was intended to test whether TCR sequence diversity was altered and clonal T-cell expansion was caused by ivuxolimab. The paper describes the monotherapy dose-escalation part (N of about 52 patients) of the phase I trial of ivuxolimab.

Based on the germline V gene, the CDR1 and CDR2 sequences are SGHRS and YFSETQ. Reading from cysteine to phenylalanine, the CDR3 counts 14 amino acids. Only the CDR3 DNA stays, 42 bases, in frame from base 1. V drops 2 bases and J drops 7 bases, leaving 15 bases in between. For sequencing of the TCRbeta CDR3 region, genomic DNA was extracted from the sorted cells. The immunoSEQ Assay was used for sequencing of TCRbeta CDR3 regions. In its TCRdb copy, this immuneACCESS table keeps in-frame sequences only and misses some clones. Where compared with another copy, unresolved V genes explain less than half of these, and the others have no known cause. For this sample the table gives tens of thousands of clones, of which roughly 89% were detected only once. The ten largest clonotypes hold 11% to 15% of the sample. Patients with a history of autoimmune disease or receiving systemic immunosuppression were excluded from the trial. Peripheral blood for TCR sequencing was collected from all dose cohorts at baseline, on cycle 4 day 1, and on cycle 7 day 1. Samples came from an open-label, multicenter, first-in-human phase I dose-escalation trial of ivuxolimab. The trial enrolled adults with locally advanced or metastatic head and neck squamous cell, hepatocellular, melanoma or renal cell carcinoma. Before TCR sequencing, CD4+ T cells and CD8+ T cells from peripheral blood were sorted into separate populations.

Points on this clone: There is no known antigen for this receptor. Per-base qualities were not stored, and no clone one base away is much larger.

Overall results and qualifications from the work: In partial responders in the 0.1-3.0 mg/kg groups, normalized peripheral clonal expansion was found to be among the lowest, especially among CD8+ T cells. Low levels of normalized T-cell clonal expansion were also seen in some patients who did not respond. At doses from 0.1 to 3.0 mg/kg, clonal expansion was seen in both CD4+ and CD8+ blood T cells between baseline and week 6. On average, CD8+ T cells showed more expanded clones than CD4+ T cells after ivuxolimab. Antigen specificity was not determined for the clonally expanded peripheral T cells.

The TCR sequence derives from an adult with an advanced solid tumor such as melanoma, head and neck, liver or kidney cancer. In this chain, TRBV5-1 is recombined with TRBJ2-5, with TRBD1 tentatively as D gene (6 bases match). The sequencing used CD4+ or CD8+ T cells sorted from blood, collected in a trial of the OX40 agonist ivuxolimab. CDR3 sequence: CASSFDTGSGTQYF. The DNA is TGCGCCAGCAGCTTCGATACAGGGTCGGGGACCCAGTACTTC.